The T cell receptor beta chain under discussion was sequenced for a study of T cell changes during pregnancy in multiple sclerosis. Profiled with immunoSEQ multiplex PCR; TCRdb holds only in-frame clones, not every one. The table records more than 85,000 clones, over 85% of them present only once. The specimen comprised peripheral blood, sampled in the third trimester of pregnancy. The origin of this receptor is a female donor in good health, enrolled as a control in a pregnancy study.

CDR3 residues: CASSYGQGRQFF. The CDR3 coding sequence is TGTGCCAGCAGCTACGGACAGGGAAGGCAGTTCTTC. The rearrangement links TRBV6-6 to TRBJ2-1; the match to TRBD1 covers 8 bases. Germline CDR1 and CDR2: MNHNY and SVGAGI (reference sequence). J lost 12 bases, V lost 6 bases, and 7 bases had no gene match. The CDR3 has 12 residues.